This TCR beta chain is drawn from a study of OX40 agonist ivuxolimab in advanced cancers. Broader study findings: Both CD4+ and CD8+ T cell populations in blood had undergone clonal expansion by week 6 at 0.1 to 3.0 mg/kg. Averaged across samples, CD8+ T cells carried more expanded clones than CD4+ did.

As concerns this clone: As yet, its antigen is unknown.

The CDR3 consists of 17 residues. V was shortened by 4 bases and J by 0 bases, with 16 bases between the two germline ends. Germline loops: CDR1 SGHRS, CDR2 YFSETQ. Some clones are missing from TCRdb's copy, which holds only in-frame ones; the method was immunoSEQ multiplex PCR. The sample includes about 91,000 clones, about nine tenths of them seen just once. The V gene is TRBV5-1, the J gene TRBJ1-4, with TRBD1 as a possible D gene (5 bases). The sequence was obtained from an adult with an advanced solid tumor such as melanoma, head and neck, liver or kidney cancer. The sequences come from CD4+ or CD8+ T cells sorted from blood, collected in a trial of the OX40 agonist ivuxolimab. The CDR3 here is CASSPRPDSSTNEKLFF. The CDR3 nucleotides read TGCGCCAGCAGCCCGCGACCTGACAGCTCAACTAATGAAAAACTGTTTTTT.